Presented here are 27 T cell receptor beta chains from one specimen sequenced in a study of CD8 T cells in ankylosing spondylitis. TCRdb re-called the 5' RACE reads through MiXCR, storing one row per CDR3 protein. The sample records fewer than 130,000 distinct CDR3 sequences, approximately 25% being singletons. Sample: synovial fluid, either unsorted or a sorted T cell fraction (not recorded which). The receptor set was obtained from a male donor with ankylosing spondylitis.

This clonotype occurred a few times. This rearrangement joins TRBV27 to TRBJ1-1; TRBD1 agrees at 10 bases. Trimming cost V 2 bases and J 1 base; bases outside gene matches: 13. CDR1 and CDR2 (germline): MNHEY, SMNVEV (reference sequence). The CDR3 runs to 19 residues. DNA of the CDR3: TGTGCCAGCAGTTTAGTTCCCCGGGACAGGGGATTATGGAACACTGAAGCTTTCTTT. Its protein product is CASSLVPRDRGLWNTEAFF.

V is TRBV7-8 and J is TRBJ2-5; a weak D match, TRBD1 (6 bases). The CDR3 covers 14 residues. CDR1 SGHVS and CDR2 FQNEAQ come from the germline V gene. With 3 bases removed from V and 5 bases from J, the gap between germline ends came to 13 bases. The CDR3 DNA is TGTGCCAGCAGCTTTACTACCCAGGGGGAGACCCAGTACTTC. Translated: CASSFTTQGETQYF.

This chain links TRBV7-9 with TRBJ2-3; D is undetermined. Germline loops: CDR1 SEHNR, CDR2 FQNEAQ (reference sequence). V was clipped by 4 bases and J by 1 base, with 6 bases between them. The CDR3 has 13 residues. The CDR3 DNA follows: TGTGCCAGCAGCTCCCTCGGCACAGATACGCAGTATTTT. Residues: CASSSLGTDTQYF. The full variable domain, in which reference TRBV7-9 and TRBJ2-3 provide the parts outside the CDR3, is DTGVSQNPRHKITKRGQNVTFRCDPISEHNRLYWYRQTLGQGPEFLTYFQNEAQLEKSRLLSDRFSAERPKGSFSTLEIQRTEQGDSAMYLCASSSLGTDTQYFGPGTRLTVL.

The chain links TRBV29-1 to TRBJ1-1, with D tentatively TRBD1 (5 bases). V gave up 5 bases and J gave up 4 bases, with 11 bases separating them. This CDR3 region has 12 residues. The V gene's germline CDR1 is SQVTM and CDR2 ANQGSEA. The CDR3 spells CSVPPGATEAFF. CDR3 nucleotide sequence: TGCAGCGTTCCCCCCGGGGCCACTGAAGCTTTCTTT. The variable domain in full, completed from reference TRBV29-1 and TRBJ1-1, reads SAVISQKPSRDICQRGTSLTIQCQVDSQVTMMFWYRQQPGQSLTLIATANQGSEATYESGFVIDKFPISRPNLTFSTLTVSNMSPEDSSIYLCSVPPGATEAFFGQGTRLTVV.

The V call is TRBV7-8, the J call TRBJ1-1; 7 bases agree with TRBD1. The germline CDR1 and CDR2 sequences are SGHVS and FQNEAQ. The CDR3 is 14 residues long. The V segment lost 2 bases and the J segment 6 bases; nucleotides outside the gene matches: 6. CDR3 nucleotide sequence: TGTGCCAGCAGCTTAAGGATAGGACAGGCTGAAGCTTTCTTT. Its translation: CASSLRIGQAEAFF.

This clonotype was counted a few times. The chain joins TRBV24-1 to TRBJ2-1; 7 positions match TRBD2. Germline CDR1 KGHDR, CDR2 SFDVKD. The CDR3 consists of 16 residues. With 5 bases clipped from V and 6 bases from J, the junction kept 12 bases outside the gene matches. CDR3 protein: CATSAQGRESINEQFF. The CDR3 DNA follows: TGTGCCACCAGTGCCCAAGGGCGGGAGAGCATCAATGAGCAGTTCTTC.

This clonotype has only a few counts. This rearrangement joins TRBV20-1 to TRBJ1-2; TRBD1 aligns across 10 bases. The CDR3 length is 13 residues. Germline V CDR1 and CDR2: DFQATT, SNEGSKA (reference sequence). V trimming: 7 bases; J trimming: 6 bases; junction bases outside the gene matches: 8. CDR3 amino acids: CSGGDRGWDGYTF. As DNA, the CDR3 is TGCAGTGGAGGGGACAGGGGATGGGATGGCTACACCTTC.

The chain recombines TRBV12-3 or TRBV12-4 with TRBJ2-3, with 7 bases aligning to TRBD1. V shed 5 bases, J shed 1 base, and the junction held 6 bases outside the gene matches. This CDR3 comprises 15 residues. This CDR3 is CASSPEGGGTDTQYF. In DNA form, the CDR3 reads TGTGCCAGCAGTCCCGAAGGGGGCGGCACAGATACGCAGTATTTT.

The rearrangement links TRBV6-1 to TRBJ2-7; 9 nucleotides line up with TRBD1. Per germline, CDR1 MNHNS and CDR2 SASEGT. This CDR3 comprises 13 residues. Trimming cost V 11 bases and J 5 bases; bases outside gene matches: 10. CDR3 DNA sequence: TGTGCCGTTCAAAACAGGGGGCGAAACGAGCAGTACTTC. This encodes CAVQNRGRNEQYF.

The V call is TRBV11-2, the J call TRBJ2-7; the D is unclear. Germline V gene sequence: CDR1 SGHAT, CDR2 FQNNGV. The V gene lost 2 bases and the J gene lost 2 bases, with 7 bases spanning the gap. The CDR3 has 13 amino acids. CDR3 amino acids: CASSLQNTYEQYV. The CDR3 DNA follows: TGTGCCAGCAGCTTACAAAATACCTACGAGCAGTACGTC.

The CDR3: CSARLAPLETQYF. The CDR3 nucleotides read TGCAGTGCTAGACTAGCGCCGCTCGAGACCCAGTACTTC. V gene TRBV20-1 combines with J gene TRBJ2-5, with a tentative D call TRBD2 (6 bases). Germline V gene data show CDR1 as DFQATT and CDR2 as SNEGSKA (reference sequence). This CDR3 contains 13 residues. Trimming left V 2 bases short and J 5 bases short, with 12 bases between.

A word on this clonotype: A much larger clonotype is one base distant, so this may be a read error. CDR3 region: CACSLEAHNEQFF. The CDR3 bases are TGTGCCTGCAGCTTAGAAGCCCACAATGAGCAGTTCTTC. This chain uses TRBV7-9 with TRBJ2-1; D call uncertain. This CDR3 spans 13 amino acids. Germline V gene lookup returns CDR1 SEHNR and CDR2 FQNEAQ (reference sequence).

This clonotype was counted only a few times. This chain's CDR3 is CASSLRDGEAFF. Written as DNA, the CDR3 is TGTGCCAGCAGCTTACGGGACGGTGAAGCTTTCTTT. The J gene is TRBJ1-1, the V gene TRBV7-8; D possibly corresponds to TRBD1 (5 bases). Trimming stripped 2 bases from V and 7 bases from J, with 8 bases between. The CDR3 extends over 12 amino acids. CDR1 is SGHVS and CDR2 is FQNEAQ in the germline V gene.

Comment on this clonotype: Germline is not matched at one junction end, which may reflect a read error. This sequence joins TRBV3-1 and TRBJ2-7; perhaps TRBD1 as D (6 bases). Looked up from germline, CDR1 is LGHDT and CDR2 is YNNKEL (reference sequence). There are 12 residues in the CDR3. The CDR3 loop reads CASSQGDTKANF. The CDR3 coding sequence is TGTGCCAGCAGCCAGGGGGACACAAAGGCGAACTTC.

This sequence joins TRBV18 and TRBJ2-5; D is ambiguous. This CDR3 has 11 residues. V gave up 6 bases and J gave up 5 bases, with 7 bases separating them. Germline lookup yields CDR1 KGHSH and CDR2 LQKENI. The CDR3 nucleotides read TGTGCCAGCTCTCTAGACGAGACCCAGTACTTC. The encoded protein is CASSLDETQYF.

The chain carries TRBV4-2 and TRBJ2-1; D possibly uses TRBD1 or TRBD2 (6 bases each). This CDR3 spans 15 amino acids. Germline lookup yields CDR1 LGHNA and CDR2 YNFKEQ. The germline V and J ends were trimmed by 0 bases and 5 bases, with 11 bases remaining between them. The CDR3 sequence is CASSQDFGGHNEQFF. The CDR3 bases are TGTGCCAGCAGCCAAGATTTTGGGGGGCACAATGAGCAGTTCTTC.

The chain couples TRBV3-1 to TRBJ2-7; 9 bases match TRBD2. CDR3 length: 17 residues. V shed 2 bases and J 1 base; nucleotides not matched to a gene: 9. Germline-derived CDR1 and CDR2 are LGHDT and YNNKEL (reference sequence). The CDR3 DNA sequence: TGTGCCAGCAGCCAATCCGCGACTAGCGGCTATTCCTACGAGCAGTACTTC. The encoded protein is CASSQSATSGYSYEQYF.

Ten or more counts support this clonotype. The genes are TRBV3-1 and TRBJ2-1; 8 bases match TRBD2. V lost 1 base, J lost 7 bases, and 6 bases stayed unmatched. CDR1 is LGHDT and CDR2 is YNNKEL in the germline V gene (reference sequence). This CDR3 comprises 15 residues. The CDR3 DNA follows: TGTGCCAGCAGCCAAGGGACGGGAGGGCAAAATGAGCAGTTCTTC. Translated: CASSQGTGGQNEQFF.

This clonotype was seen at least ten times. For the CDR3, the DNA is TGCAGTGCTAGTTATGTGAGGGGGGAGACCCAGTACTTC. It specifies CSASYVRGETQYF. The chain recombines TRBV20-1 with TRBJ2-5, with D possibly being TRBD1 (6 bases). Germline assignment: CDR1 DFQATT and CDR2 SNEGSKA (reference sequence). V was trimmed by 3 bases and J by 5 bases, leaving 13 bases between them. This CDR3 has 13 residues.

The chain employs TRBV24-1 and TRBJ1-2; D may be TRBD1 (6 bases). The CDR3 spans 15 residues. Germline values: CDR1 KGHDR, CDR2 SFDVKD. Trimming pared 3 bases from V and 4 bases from J, leaving 14 bases between. CDR3 sequence: CATSDPWTEAYGYTF. CDR3 nucleotide sequence: TGTGCCACCAGTGATCCATGGACAGAAGCCTATGGCTACACCTTC.

V usage is TRBV20-1 and J usage is TRBJ2-5; 7 bases are shared with TRBD2. Trimming took 3 bases from V and 0 from J; bases not matched to a gene: 10. Germline values: CDR1 DFQATT, CDR2 SNEGSKA (reference sequence). The CDR3 runs 16 residues. The chain's CDR3 is CSASRGRGGYQETQYF. The CDR3 DNA reads TGCAGTGCTAGTCGTGGTAGGGGAGGGTACCAAGAGACCCAGTACTTC.

Only a few counts were recorded for this clonotype. The gene calls are TRBV9 and TRBJ2-2; D might be TRBD1 or TRBD2, each matching 5 bases. Germline lookup yields CDR1 SGDLS and CDR2 YYNGEE. Trimming cost V 5 bases and J 2 bases, with 7 bases left between them. This CDR3 region has 13 residues. The CDR3 coding sequence is TGTGCCAGCAGGGGGGTCAACACCGGGGAGCTGTTTTTT. Translating gives CASRGVNTGELFF.

J is TRBJ2-3 and V is TRBV12-3 or TRBV12-4; D ambiguous. V lost 7 bases, J lost 8 bases, and 16 bases lay in between. The CDR3 contains 13 residues. The CDR3 sequence: CASTPAIVGTQYF. CDR3 sequence (DNA): TGTGCCAGCACCCCGGCGATCGTAGGTACGCAGTATTTT.

The rearrangement links TRBV30 to TRBJ2-2; a possible D gene is TRBD2 (5 bases). V was pared by 8 bases and J by 2 bases, with 21 bases between. Germline V gives CDR1 GTSNPN, CDR2 SVGIG (reference sequence). There are 16 residues in the CDR3. The CDR3 sequence is CATLEVGRKNTGELFF. In nucleotides, the CDR3 is TGTGCCACCCTTGAGGTGGGGAGAAAAAACACCGGGGAGCTGTTTTTT.

This clonotype has a handful of counts. The V and J genes are TRBV18 and TRBJ2-7; tentative D call: TRBD1 (6 bases). V was trimmed by 2 bases and J by 6 bases, leaving 14 bases between them. The germline CDR1 and CDR2 sequences are KGHSH and LQKENI. The CDR3 extends over 14 amino acids. This chain's CDR3 is CASSPRQGLGEQYV. CDR3 nucleotides: TGTGCCAGCTCACCAAGGCAGGGGCTGGGCGAGCAGTACGTC.

V is TRBV5-8 and J is TRBJ1-1; D is unclear. The CDR3 has 13 residues. Trimming removed 2 bases at V and 6 bases at J, with 11 bases between. Germline loops: CDR1 SGHTS, CDR2 YDEGEE. The CDR3 sequence: CASSFRHTPEAFF. CDR3 bases: TGTGCCAGCAGCTTCCGGCATACCCCTGAAGCTTTCTTT.

This clonotype appeared a few times. The CDR3 region has the DNA TGTGCCAGCAGCACTCCTGGGAGGGATCTCTACTACGAGCAGTACTTC. Protein: CASSTPGRDLYYEQYF. This sequence joins TRBV5-6 and TRBJ2-7, with 7 bases lining up with TRBD2. Germline V gene sequence: CDR1 SGHDT, CDR2 YYEEEE. V shed 4 bases and J 3 bases; nucleotides not matched to a gene: 13. The CDR3 contains 16 residues.